The next 26 T cell receptor beta chains were all read from a single sample in a study of shared clonotypes between healthy human individuals. Sequencing used immunoSEQ multiplex PCR; TCRdb keeps in-frame clones, though not all of them. In the table there are around 2.5 million clones, 90% to 95% of which are singletons. What was sequenced was naive CD4+ T cells from PBMCs. Specified subset: CD45RA+ positively selected. Receptors were obtained from a man in his late teens or twenties in good health. Some clones in this sample may be carry-over from other donors' samples.

The rearrangement links TRBV2 to TRBJ2-7, with TRBD1 matching 10 bases. J lost 4 bases, V lost 5 bases, and 8 bases had no gene match. Germline values: CDR1 SNHLY, CDR2 FYNNEI. The CDR3 has 15 amino acids. CDR3 in DNA: TGTGCCAGCAGTACCGGGACAGGGGACCCTTACGAGCAGTACTTC. This sequence encodes CASSTGTGDPYEQYF.

This chain connects TRBV5-1 to TRBJ2-3; D is tentatively TRBD1 or TRBD2 (5 bases each). Germline-derived CDR1 and CDR2 are SGHRS and YFSETQ. V was trimmed by 2 bases and J by 4 bases, leaving 14 bases between them. This CDR3 has 15 amino acids. In DNA, the CDR3 is TGCGCCAGCAGCTTAAAAAGAGGGGTGGCAGATACGCAGTATTTT. Translation gives CASSLKRGVADTQYF.

The V gene is TRBV4-1, the J gene TRBJ2-4, with D uncertain. Germline values: CDR1 MGHRA, CDR2 YSYEKL. Trimming removed 0 bases from V and 15 bases from J, with 18 bases in between. The CDR3 covers 14 residues. The CDR3 DNA reads TGCGCCAGCAGCCAAGATGGATCACCGCGTAACCTGTACTTC. Translated, it gives CASSQDGSPRNLYF.

This chain links TRBV27 with TRBJ2-7; 11 nucleotides line up with TRBD2. Germline loops: CDR1 MNHEY, CDR2 SMNVEV (reference sequence). The CDR3 is made up of 16 amino acids. The J segment lost 1 base and the V segment lost 6 bases, leaving 8 bases of the junction unmatched. In DNA form, the CDR3 reads TGTGCCAGCAGCGCACTAGCGGGAGATATTTCCTACGAGCAGTACTTC. This encodes CASSALAGDISYEQYF.

Worth noting for this clone: The sample carries other DNA sequences with the same CDR3. The rearrangement uses TRBV5-1 and TRBJ2-3; the D is unclear. Looked up from germline, CDR1 is SGHRS and CDR2 is YFSETQ. The CDR3 runs 12 residues. The V end lost 4 bases, the J end lost 0 bases, and 3 bases lay between the germline ends. The chain's CDR3 is CASSLSTDTQYF. The DNA of the CDR3 is TGCGCCAGCAGCCTAAGCACAGATACGCAGTATTTT.

This chain joins TRBV19 and TRBJ1-5; D remains unclear. V was shortened by 7 bases and J by 7 bases, with 11 bases between the two germline ends. The CDR3 extends over 12 amino acids. CDR1 LNHDA and CDR2 SQIVND come from the germline V gene (reference sequence). Here the CDR3 reads CASKGGRQPQHF. CDR3 DNA sequence: TGTGCCAGTAAGGGAGGGAGGCAGCCCCAGCATTTT.

The chain couples TRBV28 to TRBJ2-5; D perhaps matches TRBD1 (5 bases). CDR3 length: 13 residues. V lost 2 bases to trimming and J lost 4 bases, with 8 bases between them. Germline CDR1 is MDHEN and CDR2 is SYDVKM. CDR3 region: CASSLRGRETQYF. The CDR3 DNA is TGTGCCAGCAGTTTAAGGGGAAGAGAGACCCAGTACTTC. The variable domain in full, completed from reference TRBV28 and TRBJ2-5, reads DVKVTQSSRYLVKRTGEKVFLECVQDMDHENMFWYRQDPGLGLRLIYFSYDVKMKEKGDIPEGYSVSREKKERFSLILESASTNQTSMYLCASSLRGRETQYFGPGTRLLVL.

V usage is TRBV7-3 and J usage is TRBJ2-1; D perhaps matches TRBD2 (5 bases). CDR1 and CDR2 from the germline V gene are SGHTA and FQGTGA. The CDR3 is made up of 13 amino acids. Trimming removed 5 bases at V and 2 bases at J, with 7 bases between. In nucleotides, the CDR3 is TGTGCCAGCAGCCCTAGCACCTACAATGAGCAGTTCTTC. It yields the protein CASSPSTYNEQFF.

The chain carries TRBV7-2 and TRBJ1-1; possible D gene TRBD1, 5 bases. The CDR3 extends over 15 amino acids. Germline V CDR1 and CDR2: SGHTA, FQGNSA. V lost 5 bases, J lost 0 bases, and 13 bases lay in between. CDR3 bases: TGTGCCAGCAGCCCCGTGGGGGGGATGAACACTGAAGCTTTCTTT. Translating it yields CASSPVGGMNTEAFF. The variable domain in full, with the rest retrieved from reference TRBV7-2 and TRBJ1-1, is GAGVSQSPSNKVTEKGKDVELRCDPISGHTALYWYRQSLGQGLEFLIYFQGNSAPDKSGLPSDRFSAERTGGSVSTLTIQRTQQEDSAVYLCASSPVGGMNTEAFFGQGTRLTVV.

CDR3 nucleotide sequence: TGTGCCAGCAGCTTTTACCCCCTAGCGGGAGAAACCGGGGAGCTGTTTTTT. Translating gives CASSFYPLAGETGELFF. The rearrangement uses TRBV11-2 and TRBJ2-2; TRBD2 aligns across 10 bases. The germline V gene encodes CDR1 SGHAT and CDR2 FQNNGV. V dropped 3 bases and J dropped 5; count of bases not matched to a gene: 9. The CDR3 has 17 residues.

The chain joins TRBV28 to TRBJ2-1; D gene unclear. The V end was cut by 4 bases, the J end by 13 bases, with 17 bases between. This CDR3 spans 13 amino acids. CDR1 and CDR2 from the germline V gene are MDHEN and SYDVKM. CDR3 DNA: TGTGCCAGCAGTTATTACCGGGCCCAGAAACAGTTCTTC. It codes for CASSYYRAQKQFF.

The rearrangement uses TRBV7-9 and TRBJ1-5; D gene uncertain. Trimming took 1 base from V and 3 from J, leaving 7 bases between them. CDR3 length: 14 amino acids. In germline, CDR1 is SEHNR, CDR2 FQNEAQ (reference sequence). The CDR3 is CASSLEQYNQPQHF. The CDR3 coding sequence is TGTGCCAGCAGCTTAGAACAGTACAATCAGCCCCAGCATTTT.

Comment on this clone: The sample has other DNA sequences that encode this CDR3 too. This chain uses TRBV19 with TRBJ1-3; TRBD1 is a possible D gene (6 bases). The V gene's germline CDR1 is LNHDA and CDR2 SQIVND (reference sequence). This CDR3 is 13 amino acids long. With 9 bases removed from V and 4 bases from J, the gap between germline ends came to 13 bases. CDR3: CASRQVSGNTIYF. In DNA form, the CDR3 reads TGTGCCAGCAGACAGGTATCGGGAAACACCATATATTTT.

The V call is TRBV29-1, the J call TRBJ2-3; the match to TRBD2 covers 13 bases. The ends lost 3 bases at V and 4 bases at J; junction bases unmatched: 4. CDR1 SQVTM and CDR2 ANQGSEA come from the germline V gene. This CDR3 region has 15 residues. The CDR3 nucleotides read TGCAGCGTTGATCTTGGACTAGCGGGAGCAGATACGCAGTATTTT. Translated, it gives CSVDLGLAGADTQYF.

This clone has only a few counts. This chain links TRBV29-1 with TRBJ1-1; D possibly corresponds to TRBD1 (6 bases). Germline-derived CDR1 and CDR2 are SQVTM and ANQGSEA. The V end was cut by 2 bases, the J end by 4 bases, with 8 bases between. The CDR3 runs 12 residues. CDR3 in amino acids: CSVEKGVTEAFF. The CDR3 bases are TGCAGCGTTGAAAAGGGGGTCACTGAAGCTTTCTTT.

The CDR3 region has the DNA TGCGCCAGCAGCCGCGGGACTAGCGGGGCCGGGGAGCTGTTTTTT. Residues: CASSRGTSGAGELFF. The J gene is TRBJ2-2, the V gene TRBV5-1; 13 bases are a match to TRBD2. Per germline, CDR1 SGHRS and CDR2 YFSETQ. There are 15 residues in the CDR3. With 4 bases clipped from V and 6 bases from J, the junction kept 3 bases outside the gene matches.

V gene TRBV28 combines with J gene TRBJ2-5; TRBD1 matches at 8 bases. Trimming took 7 bases from V and 5 from J; bases not matched to a gene: 6. The germline V gene encodes CDR1 MDHEN and CDR2 SYDVKM. The CDR3 length is 13 residues. CDR3 loop: CASNQGAQETQYF. CDR3 bases: TGTGCCAGCAACCAGGGGGCCCAGGAGACCCAGTACTTC.

V gene TRBV27 combines with J gene TRBJ2-7, with TRBD2 identical over 7 bases. The CDR3 length is 14 residues. The ends lost 6 bases at V and 0 bases at J; junction bases unmatched: 5. The germline CDR1 and CDR2 sequences are MNHEY and SMNVEV (reference sequence). The CDR3 loop is CASRVSGNSYEQYF. CDR3 DNA: TGTGCCAGCAGGGTCAGCGGGAACTCCTACGAGCAGTACTTC.

This chain connects TRBV6-1 to TRBJ2-6, with a weak D call TRBD1 (6 bases). CDR3 length: 17 residues. Germline loops: CDR1 MNHNS, CDR2 SASEGT. V was pared by 2 bases and J by 2 bases, with 13 bases between. CDR3: CASSELQGRTGANVLTF. CDR3 nucleotides: TGTGCCAGCAGTGAACTACAGGGAAGGACTGGGGCCAACGTCCTGACTTTC.

This chain joins TRBV27 and TRBJ2-3, with 9 bases matching TRBD1. CDR3 length: 14 amino acids. From germline, CDR1 is MNHEY and CDR2 SMNVEV (reference sequence). J was trimmed by 7 bases and V by 6 bases; bases with no gene match: 8. The CDR3 loop reads CASSPTGGANTQYF. The CDR3 DNA reads TGTGCCAGCAGCCCCACAGGGGGCGCGAATACGCAGTATTTT.

The chain employs TRBV7-2 and TRBJ2-7; 7 bases line up with TRBD1. V lost 3 bases to trimming and J lost 6 bases; unmatched junction nucleotides: 5. Germline CDR1 is SGHTA and CDR2 is FQGNSA. The CDR3 has 13 residues. CDR3 sequence (DNA): TGTGCCAGCAGCTTGGGCAGGGGGTCCGAGCAGTACTTC. This gives the protein CASSLGRGSEQYF.

The CDR3 loop is CASSVVAGGPSLNEQFF. As DNA, the CDR3 is TGTGCCAGCAGCGTAGTAGCGGGAGGGCCGAGTTTAAATGAGCAGTTCTTC. The rearrangement links TRBV9 to TRBJ2-1; 11 bases match TRBD2. Per germline, CDR1 SGDLS and CDR2 YYNGEE. The CDR3 is 17 residues long. V trimming: 0 bases; J trimming: 7 bases; junction bases outside the gene matches: 9.

The chain couples TRBV30 to TRBJ2-7; D possibly corresponds to TRBD2 (6 bases). This CDR3 spans 14 amino acids. Germline lookup yields CDR1 GTSNPN and CDR2 SVGIG (reference sequence). Trimming left V 4 bases short and J 2 bases short, with 15 bases between. The CDR3 here is CAWTFGTGPYEQYF. The CDR3 DNA sequence: TGTGCCTGGACCTTCGGGACTGGTCCCTACGAGCAGTACTTC.

The V gene is TRBV5-1, the J gene TRBJ2-3; TRBD2 matches at 9 bases. The V segment lost 0 bases and the J segment 6 bases; nucleotides outside the gene matches: 5. The CDR3 is 15 residues long. Germline values: CDR1 SGHRS, CDR2 YFSETQ. The CDR3: CASSLAAGGWDTQYF. CDR3 DNA sequence: TGCGCCAGCAGCTTGGCAGCGGGAGGATGGGATACGCAGTATTTT.

The J gene is TRBJ1-2, the V gene TRBV18, with D maybe TRBD1 (5 bases). This CDR3 has 14 residues. The ends were cut back, 4 bases at V and 4 bases at J, with 13 bases in the middle. Germline-derived CDR1 and CDR2 are KGHSH and LQKENI. The CDR3 DNA reads as TGTGCCAGCTCACGAGGAAGGGGCGGCTATGGCTACACCTTC. Translating gives CASSRGRGGYGYTF.

This clone appeared a single time. This chain links TRBV7-8 with TRBJ1-1, with 9 bases aligning to TRBD1. Germline V lookup: CDR1 SGHVS, CDR2 FQNEAQ. This CDR3 has 14 amino acids. V was clipped by 6 bases and J by 4 bases; unmatched bases: 6. DNA of the CDR3: TGTGCCAGCAGTCCAAGACAGGGGGGCACTGAAGCTTTCTTT. Amino acids: CASSPRQGGTEAFF.